This record looks at one TCR beta chain sequence and its context. The sample belongs to a study of blood T cell repertoires in COVID-19. Study-level information: There were acute and convalescent COVID-19 samples, and they came from the United States, Italy and Spain. In each case, the material was cDNA or gDNA derived from T cells, B-cell-depleted T cells, or PBMCs.

V lost 6 bases, J lost 4 bases, and 4 bases stayed unmatched. The germline gives CDR1 SNHLY, CDR2 FYNNEI. CDR3 size: 13 residues. In the original analysis: Amplified reference gene primers provided the basis for estimating nucleated cell counts. Using immunoSEQ multiplex PCR, the repertoire was profiled, and TCRdb retains in-frame clones only, with some absent. The D gene and trimming were derived from the DNA, and the V and J assignments and clone size from that table. Altogether about 57,000 clones are present, 79% being singletons, with the ten largest covering over 3%. The V and J genes are TRBV2 and TRBJ1-2; TRBD1 matches 8 bases. The receptor was derived from a man aged 60 to 69 with acute or convalescent COVID-19. The sequenced material came from peripheral blood. As DNA, the CDR3 is TGTGCCAGCAGCGACAGGGGAGGCTATGGCTACACCTTC. Translating it yields CASSDRGGYGYTF.